Listed below are T cell receptor beta chains from one sample, sequenced in a study of CD8+ T cells in alopecia areata. Only in-frame clones appear in the TCRdb table, and some are missing; sequencing was by immunoSEQ multiplex PCR. The data hold some 130,000 clones, with approximately 49% observed a single time. The material was CD8+ T cells sorted from blood, obtained at week 0. These receptors all come from a human donor with alopecia areata. CDR3s leave out the opening cysteine and the closing phenylalanine or tryptophan. Size is omitted from some rows. Given values are once, few, many or a class for expanded clones.

TRBJ2-7,-,TRBV27,ASSFYGSYEQY
TRBJ1-5,-,TRBV9,ASSVDGRNQPQH
TRBJ1-1,-,TRBV30,AWSEGAEAF
TRBJ2-6,once,TRBV7-6,ASSLLTSGGPSGANVLT
TRBJ1-2,-,TRBV30,AWSLTGSYGYT
TRBJ2-1,few,TRBV13,ASRFGAGYNEQF
TRBJ1-1,-,TRBV29-1,SVYRGRNTEAF
TRBJ1-1,medium-sized,TRBV5-1,ASSLVGSDTEAF
TRBJ2-3,-,TRBV4-1,ASSQITDTQY
TRBJ1-2,-,TRBV5-4,ASSPRDRVIYGYT
TRBJ1-6,few,TRBV5-6,ASSSPPEHSPLH
TRBJ2-7,-,TRBV7-8,ASSSLDRYHEQY
TRBJ2-7,-,TRBV25-1,ASSDTRQYEQY
TRBJ1-1,-,TRBV30,AWSVQPNTEAF
TRBJ1-2,-,TRBV30,AWSVGDNGYT
TRBJ2-1,-,TRBV10-3,AISESSSSRGNEQF
TRBJ1-4,-,TRBV6-5,ASNGGGTNEKLF
TRBJ2-5,few,TRBV6-5,ASSQLAGGQETQY
TRBJ1-2,once,TRBV4-1,ASSQETGYGYT
TRBJ2-1,-,TRBV4-3,ASSQDPAGETYNEQF
TRBJ2-3,few,TRBV27,ASSPPASTDTQY
TRBJ2-1,-,TRBV7-9,ASSKFRLLEDEQF
TRBJ2-6,-,TRBV30,AWSRGSGANVLT
TRBJ2-7,-,TRBV5-6,ASSLGQGAYEQY
TRBJ2-1,-,TRBV6-6,ASIADREGYNEQF
TRBJ2-1,once,TRBV5-6,ASSWDSYNEQF
TRBJ2-7,-,TRBV9,ASSASAGASYEQY
TRBJ2-7,-,TRBV7-9,ASSSDLGGYEQY
TRBJ2-7,-,TRBV30,AWSRGARFDEQY
TRBJ2-7,few,TRBV27,ASSLSILHEQY
TRBJ2-5,few,TRBV6-5,ASSYVAAPETQY
TRBJ2-7,once,TRBV30,ASWTGNSYEQY
TRBJ2-6,-,TRBV6-1,ASSESGSGANVLT
TRBJ2-7,-,TRBV5-6,ASGAADRGYEQY